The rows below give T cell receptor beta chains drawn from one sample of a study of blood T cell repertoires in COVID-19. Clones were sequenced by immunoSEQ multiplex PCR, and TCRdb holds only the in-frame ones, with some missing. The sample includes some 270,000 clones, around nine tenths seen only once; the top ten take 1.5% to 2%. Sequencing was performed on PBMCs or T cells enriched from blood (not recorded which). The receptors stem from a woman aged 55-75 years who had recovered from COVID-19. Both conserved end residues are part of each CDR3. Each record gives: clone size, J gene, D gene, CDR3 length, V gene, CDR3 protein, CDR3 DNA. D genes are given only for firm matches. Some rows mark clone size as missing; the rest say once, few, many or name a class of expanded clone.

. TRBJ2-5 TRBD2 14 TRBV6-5 CASREGSRSETQYF TGTGCCAGCCGGGAGGGGAGTCGGTCAGAGACCCAGTACTTC
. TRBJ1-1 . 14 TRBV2 CASSDVQENTEAFF TGTGCCAGCAGTGATGTACAGGAGAACACTGAAGCTTTCTTT
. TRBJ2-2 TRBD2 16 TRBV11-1 CASSRGLAGGAGELFF TGTGCCAGCAGCCGCGGACTAGCGGGAGGGGCCGGGGAGCTGTTTTTT
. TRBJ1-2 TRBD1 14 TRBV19 CASSMGDRDYGYTF TGTGCCAGTAGTATGGGGGACAGGGACTATGGCTACACCTTC
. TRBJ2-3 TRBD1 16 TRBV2 CASSEAGQGGRDTQYF TGTGCCAGCAGTGAAGCGGGACAGGGGGGAAGGGATACGCAGTATTTT
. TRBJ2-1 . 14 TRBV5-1 CASSTPGHGNEQFF TGCGCCAGCAGTACCCCGGGACACGGGAATGAGCAGTTCTTC
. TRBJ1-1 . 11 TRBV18 CASSRGSDDFF TGTGCCAGCTCAAGGGGCTCAGACGATTTCTTT
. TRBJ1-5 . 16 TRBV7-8 CASSLGRTFSNQPQHF TGTGCCAGCAGCTTAGGTAGGACATTTAGCAATCAGCCCCAGCATTTT
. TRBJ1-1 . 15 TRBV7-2 CASSLVGPGNTEAFF TGTGCCAGCAGCTTAGTAGGTCCGGGGAACACTGAAGCTTTCTTT
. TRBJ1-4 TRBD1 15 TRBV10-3 CATRGQGALREKLFF TGTGCCACGAGGGGACAGGGGGCTCTACGTGAAAAACTGTTTTTT
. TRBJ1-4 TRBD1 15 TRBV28 CASSLFGQEHEKLFF TGTGCCAGCAGTTTATTTGGACAGGAGCATGAAAAACTGTTTTTT
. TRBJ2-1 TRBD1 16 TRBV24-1 CATSDPRDRSYNEQFF TGTGCCACCAGTGATCCCCGGGACAGGAGTTACAATGAGCAGTTCTTC
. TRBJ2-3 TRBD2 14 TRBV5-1 CASNPSGNSDTQYF TGCGCCAGCAACCCTAGCGGGAACTCAGATACGCAGTATTTT
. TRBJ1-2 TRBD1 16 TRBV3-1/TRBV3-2 CASSPLRGQGSFGYTF TGTGCCAGCAGCCCTCTTCGTGGACAGGGCTCGTTTGGCTACACCTTC
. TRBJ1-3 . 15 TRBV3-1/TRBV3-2 CASSQDFRLGNTIYF TGTGCCAGCAGCCAAGATTTCAGGCTGGGAAACACCATATATTTT
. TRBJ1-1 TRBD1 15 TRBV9 CASSPRTGSSAEAFF TGTGCCAGCAGCCCAAGGACAGGCTCGTCGGCTGAAGCTTTCTTT
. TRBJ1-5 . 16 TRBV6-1 CASSEANSGGSGPQHF TGTGCCAGCAGTGAAGCTAATAGTGGCGGATCGGGGCCCCAGCATTTT
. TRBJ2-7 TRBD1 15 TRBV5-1 CASSLGTGVLGEQYF TGCGCCAGCAGCTTGGGGACAGGGGTTTTGGGCGAGCAGTACTTC
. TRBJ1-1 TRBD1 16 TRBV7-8 CASSFYDRGGWTEAFF TGTGCCAGCAGCTTCTATGACAGGGGAGGATGGACTGAAGCTTTCTTT
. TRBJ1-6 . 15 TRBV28 CASIPGSSYNSPLHF TGTGCCAGCATTCCAGGAAGTTCCTATAATTCACCCCTCCACTTT
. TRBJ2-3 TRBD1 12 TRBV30 CAWKHRGDTQYF TGTGCCTGGAAACACAGGGGAGATACGCAGTATTTT
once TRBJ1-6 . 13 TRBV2 CASNREYNSPLHF TGTGCCAGCAACAGGGAGTATAATTCACCCCTCCACTTT
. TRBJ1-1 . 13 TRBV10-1 CASSLWRNTEAFF TGCGCCAGCAGTCTCTGGAGGAACACTGAAGCTTTCTTT
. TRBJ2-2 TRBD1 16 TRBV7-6 CASSAQQGTLGGELFF TGTGCCAGCAGCGCCCAACAGGGGACCCTCGGCGGGGAGCTGTTTTTT
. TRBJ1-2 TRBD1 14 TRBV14 CASSAGQGARGYTF TGTGCCAGCAGCGCCGGACAGGGGGCTCGGGGCTACACCTTC
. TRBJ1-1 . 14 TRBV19 CASSLDSPNTEAFF TGTGCCAGTAGTTTGGACTCCCCGAACACTGAAGCTTTCTTT